This T cell receptor beta chain is from a study of T-cell reconstitution after alpha-beta-depleted transplantation in children. Germline V gene lookup returns CDR1 SGHRS and CDR2 YFSETQ. With 0 bases clipped from V and 4 bases from J, the junction kept 6 bases outside the gene matches. This CDR3 is built from 16 residues. Library preparation (for TCRbeta) was performed with unique molecular identifiers. TCRdb processed the PCR reads anew with MiXCR; each CDR3 protein has one entry. This table has around 960,000 distinct CDR3 sequences, 25% to 35% appearing once. V and J are TRBV5-1 and TRBJ2-3; TRBD1 matches at 9 bases. Sequences were derived from PBMCs, mostly from graft donor cells, sampled 360 days after TCRalphabeta/CD19-depleted stem cell transplant. The receptor comes from a boy under two years old who had a stem cell transplant for SCID, so the T cells may come from the graft donor. CDR3 sequence: CASSLAGDRVSDTQYF. CDR3 coding DNA: TGCGCCAGCAGCTTGGCCGGGGACAGGGTATCAGATACGCAGTATTTT.